A single sample is the source of the 9 T cell receptor beta chains below, sequenced in a study of shared clonotypes between healthy human individuals. Terminally differentiated effector memory CD45RA+ cells were left out of the naive CD8 fraction, which was CD45RO-negative and positively selected for CCR7. Assay used: immunoSEQ multiplex PCR; TCRdb lists only in-frame clones, some missing. This sample has 2 million to 2.5 million clones, with just under 95% found just once. The specimen sequenced was naive CD8+ T cells sorted from blood. Receptors originate from a young man in good health.

This chain uses TRBV7-8 with TRBJ2-1, with 10 positions matching TRBD1. The CDR3 sequence is 18 residues long. Germline values: CDR1 SGHVS, CDR2 FQNEAQ. V lost 0 bases, J lost 8 bases, and 13 bases stayed unmatched. The CDR3 nucleotides are TGTGCCAGCAGCTTAGCGATCCTGGCCGGGACAGGGGCAGATGAGCAGTTCTTC. It codes for CASSLAILAGTGADEQFF.

On this clone itself: The same CDR3 also results from other DNA sequences found in this sample. This rearrangement joins TRBV7-9 to TRBJ1-2; D is undetermined. From germline, CDR1 is SEHNR and CDR2 FQNEAQ (reference sequence). There are 12 residues in the CDR3. V was clipped by 5 bases and J by 3 bases, with 7 bases between them. The DNA for the CDR3 is TGTGCCAGCAGCCTGGACCACTATGGCTACACCTTC. This codes for CASSLDHYGYTF.

The count of this clone is one. The same CDR3 can be traced to other DNA sequences in this sample. The chain employs TRBV13 and TRBJ2-7; no clear D gene. The CDR3 sequence is 14 residues long. Germline lookup yields CDR1 PRHDT and CDR2 FYEKMQ (reference sequence). Deletions cut 0 bases from V and 0 bases from J, with 6 bases between. CDR3: CASSLGGGSYEQYF. In nucleotides, the CDR3 is TGTGCCAGCAGCTTAGGCGGCGGCTCCTACGAGCAGTACTTC.

V and J are TRBV2 and TRBJ2-7, with 16 bases identical to TRBD2. V dropped 3 bases and J dropped 7; count of bases not matched to a gene: 9. The CDR3 has 17 residues. Germline CDR1 SNHLY, CDR2 FYNNEI. CDR3 in DNA: TGTGCCAGCAGTGACCCGGGACTAGCGGGGGGGCCGAATGAGCAGTACTTC. The encoded protein is CASSDPGLAGGPNEQYF.

The chain links TRBV11-3 to TRBJ1-3; TRBD1 matches 7 bases. The CDR3 has 15 amino acids. J gave up 4 bases and V 1 base, and 4 bases lay outside the gene matches. Germline CDR1 and CDR2: SGHNT and YENEEA. CDR3: CASSLGQGKGNTIYF. DNA for the CDR3: TGTGCCAGCAGCTTAGGACAGGGTAAAGGAAACACCATATATTTT.

This chain links TRBV7-9 with TRBJ2-7; TRBD2 agrees at 11 bases. This CDR3 is 19 amino acids long. Trimming at V came to 0 bases and at J to 5 bases, leaving 15 bases not matched to a gene. Germline-derived CDR1 and CDR2 are SEHNR and FQNEAQ (reference sequence). Written as DNA, the CDR3 is TGTGCCAGCAGCTTAGCGGGAACCGTGACTAGCGGGATGTGGAACGAGCAGTACTTC. Its protein is CASSLAGTVTSGMWNEQYF.

J is TRBJ1-2 and V is TRBV6-1; possible D gene TRBD1, 5 bases. Germline-derived CDR1 and CDR2 are MNHNS and SASEGT. V was clipped by 7 bases and J by 7 bases, with 16 bases between them. The CDR3 has 13 amino acids. The CDR3 DNA sequence: TGTGCCAGCAAGACAGCCTCGCGGGTTGGCTACACCTTC. Amino acid sequence: CASKTASRVGYTF.

The CDR3 sequence is CASSLGGAGETGELFF. The CDR3 DNA reads as TGTGCCAGCAGCTTAGGCGGGGCCGGGGAAACCGGGGAGCTGTTTTTT. The gene calls are TRBV7-9 and TRBJ2-2; D might be TRBD2 (6 bases). Trimming shortened V by 1 base and J by 5 bases, and 14 bases separated the two germline ends. The germline V gene encodes CDR1 SEHNR and CDR2 FQNEAQ (reference sequence). There are 16 residues in the CDR3.

The chain is built from TRBV18 and TRBJ1-2; no clear D gene. Germline CDR1 is KGHSH and CDR2 is LQKENI. The CDR3 extends over 14 amino acids. With 3 bases removed from V and 2 bases from J, the gap between germline ends came to 10 bases. CDR3 nucleotides: TGTGCCAGCTCACCCGCCGGTGGGAACTATGGCTACACCTTC. It encodes CASSPAGGNYGYTF.